This T cell receptor (beta chain) derives from a study of T-cell reconstitution after alpha-beta-depleted transplantation in children. Study-wide results and caveats: When one year had passed after transplant, most T-cell counts and diversity came from newly produced T cells. Where alpha-beta T cells came from about two months after transplant was reportedly several hundred expanded graft clones.

During its preparation, the TCRbeta library received unique molecular identifiers. TCRdb re-analysed the PCR reads in MiXCR, keeping a single row per CDR3 protein. The table includes roughly 48,000 distinct CDR3 sequences, under 6.5% detected once. As concerns this clonotype: No antigen is known for it.

Germline V lookup: CDR1 SGHRS, CDR2 YFSETQ. The CDR3 covers 14 residues. Trimming cost V 0 bases and J 5 bases, with 9 bases left between them. The V gene is TRBV5-1, the J gene TRBJ2-1; TRBD2 is a possible D gene (5 bases). Sample: PBMCs, mostly from graft donor cells, taken 60 days after TCRalphabeta/CD19-depleted stem cell transplant. The receptor was derived from a female patient between 2 and 15 years old who had a stem cell transplant for aplastic anemia, so the T cells may come from the graft donor. The CDR3 loop is CASSLEPRDNEQFF. DNA of the CDR3: TGCGCCAGCAGCTTGGAACCGCGGGACAATGAGCAGTTCTTC.